One T cell receptor (beta chain) is described in this entry. This sample stems from a study of blood T cell repertoires in COVID-19. Across the study: Researchers got acute and convalescent COVID-19 samples from the United States, Italy and Spain.

Trimming at V came to 0 bases and at J to 4 bases, leaving 8 bases not matched to a gene. This CDR3 is built from 17 residues. The V gene's germline CDR1 is SGHNT and CDR2 YYREEE (reference sequence). The repertoire was sequenced with immunoSEQ multiplex PCR; TCRdb's copy has only in-frame clones and lacks some. This table holds approximately 74,000 clones, approximately 90% found once. The chain couples TRBV5-4 to TRBJ2-5, with 11 bases matching TRBD2. The specimen sequenced was peripheral blood. This TCR was sampled from a woman in her sixties with active COVID-19. The CDR3 sequence: CASSLAGRLAGSETQYF. DNA of the CDR3: TGTGCCAGCAGCTTGGCCGGGAGACTAGCGGGGTCAGAGACCCAGTACTTC.